One sample yielded the 12 T cell receptor beta chains listed below, sequenced in a study of T-cell reconstitution after alpha-beta-depleted transplantation in children. For TCRbeta, the library was prepared with unique molecular identifiers. TCRdb redid the calling of the PCR reads with MiXCR, one entry per CDR3 protein. The repertoire holds more than 3,500 distinct CDR3 sequences, with about 26% as singletons. This material consisted of PBMCs, mostly from graft donor cells, taken 60 days after TCRalphabeta/CD19-depleted stem cell transplant. The receptors originated from a boy in the first two years of life who had a stem cell transplant for SCID, so the T cells may come from the graft donor.

This clonotype was recorded at least ten times. The chain has TRBV3-1 and TRBJ1-2; 10 nucleotides align to TRBD1. The V gene end was trimmed by 1 base and the J gene end by 4 bases; junction bases not matched to a gene: 21. Per germline, CDR1 LGHDT and CDR2 YNNKEL (reference sequence). The CDR3 covers 21 residues. CDR3 nucleotide sequence: TGTGCCAGCAGCCAAGGTGGGTCCGACCGGGACAGGGGCACCGGAGTCTATGGCTACACCTTC. It is translated as CASSQGGSDRDRGTGVYGYTF.

By share, this clonotype ranks as medium-sized (0.01 to 0.1%). The chain carries TRBV7-9 and TRBJ1-2; tentative D call: TRBD1 (5 bases). Between the trimmed V and J ends, which lost 2 bases and 4 bases, there was a span of 14 bases. CDR1 SEHNR and CDR2 FQNEAQ come from the germline V gene (reference sequence). The length of the CDR3 is 15 residues. DNA of the CDR3: TGTGCCAGCAGCTTATCCGGGGGTGGGTTCTATGGCTACACCTTC. It is translated as CASSLSGGGFYGYTF.

In this sample, this clonotype is medium-sized. The rearrangement links TRBV9 to TRBJ2-7, with a weak D call TRBD1 (5 bases). Germline assignment: CDR1 SGDLS and CDR2 YYNGEE. Deletions cut 4 bases from V and 2 bases from J, with 16 bases between. This CDR3 contains 15 residues. The CDR3 bases are TGTGCCAGCAGCCCAACCCCGACAGTCGCCTACGAGCAGTACTTC. The encoded protein is CASSPTPTVAYEQYF.

This clonotype was seen repeatedly, ten times or more. The chain links TRBV28 to TRBJ2-7; 8 bases map to TRBD1. Trimming removed 6 bases from V and 4 bases from J; junction bases left unmatched: 14. CDR1 MDHEN and CDR2 SYDVKM come from the germline V gene. The CDR3 contains 16 residues. The CDR3 sequence is CASRPPSQGAAYEQYF. DNA for the CDR3: TGTGCCAGCAGACCCCCTTCCCAGGGGGCGGCATACGAGCAGTACTTC.

The chain recombines TRBV15 with TRBJ2-7; 7 bases fit TRBD1. The trim removed 0 bases at V and 5 bases at J, leaving 4 bases unmatched. The CDR3 length is 14 residues. The germline gives CDR1 LNHNV, CDR2 YYDKDF (reference sequence). CDR3 nucleotides: TGTGCCACCAGCAGAGAGACAGGGTTCCACGAGCAGTACTTC. Amino acid sequence: CATSRETGFHEQYF.

This clonotype is medium-sized. The gene calls are TRBV20-1 and TRBJ1-2, with 9 bases lining up with TRBD1. The CDR3 length is 15 residues. The V segment lost 8 bases and the J segment 0 bases; nucleotides outside the gene matches: 10. Germline V gives CDR1 DFQATT, CDR2 SNEGSKA (reference sequence). The CDR3 sequence is CSPRQGVLTNYGYTF. CDR3 sequence (DNA): TGCAGTCCCCGACAGGGGGTTTTGACTAACTATGGCTACACCTTC.

This clonotype occurred many times. This chain joins TRBV5-6 and TRBJ1-2; the D gene is possibly TRBD1 (5 bases). Deletions cut 4 bases from V and 2 bases from J, with 18 bases between. The CDR3 has 16 residues. Germline CDR1 and CDR2: SGHDT and YYEEEE. Written as DNA, the CDR3 is TGTGCCAGCAGCATTGTCGTTCAGGGCGAAAACTATGGCTACACCTTC. This encodes CASSIVVQGENYGYTF.

The table lists this clonotype with many counts. This chain joins TRBV7-9 and TRBJ2-6; 9 bases match TRBD1. The CDR3 contains 16 residues. The V gene's germline CDR1 is SEHNR and CDR2 FQNEAQ (reference sequence). V was clipped by 3 bases and J by 4 bases; unmatched bases: 4. The CDR3 region is CASSFGQGMGANVLTF. The CDR3 coding sequence is TGTGCCAGCAGCTTTGGACAGGGGATGGGGGCCAACGTCCTGACTTTC.

The sample holds many counts of this clonotype. The J gene is TRBJ2-1, the V gene TRBV6-1; possibly TRBD1 or TRBD2 for D (5 bases each). The CDR3 is made up of 13 amino acids. CDR1 and CDR2 (germline): MNHNS, SASEGT. The V end lost 6 bases, the J end lost 5 bases, and 11 bases lay between the germline ends. This CDR3 is CASSRGIDNEQFF. The CDR3 coding sequence is TGTGCCAGCAGCCGGGGCATAGACAATGAGCAGTTCTTC.

This clonotype qualifies as medium-sized. This rearrangement joins TRBV6-5 to TRBJ1-5; 8 bases match TRBD1. From germline, CDR1 is MNHEY and CDR2 SVGAGI. V was clipped by 10 bases and J by 7 bases; unmatched bases: 9. The CDR3 totals 13 residues. In DNA form, the CDR3 reads TGTGCCATCACGGACAGGGAGCGGCAGCCCCAGCATTTT. The encoded protein is CAITDRERQPQHF.

This rearrangement joins TRBV7-9 to TRBJ2-7, with D uncertain. Per germline, CDR1 SEHNR and CDR2 FQNEAQ (reference sequence). The V gene lost 3 bases and the J gene lost 3 bases, with 6 bases spanning the gap. The CDR3 sequence is 12 residues long. DNA of the CDR3: TGTGCCAGCAGCTTGTTGGGCTACGAGCAGTACTTC. Translation gives CASSLLGYEQYF.

This clonotype was seen many times. The chain recombines TRBV6-4 with TRBJ1-2; the D is unclear. Germline V CDR1 and CDR2: MRHNA, SNTAGT. Trimming removed 0 bases at V and 8 bases at J, with 10 bases between. The CDR3 sequence is 13 residues long. CDR3 protein: CASSDSAGNGYTF. CDR3 coding DNA: TGTGCCAGCAGTGACTCAGCTGGGAACGGCTACACCTTC.